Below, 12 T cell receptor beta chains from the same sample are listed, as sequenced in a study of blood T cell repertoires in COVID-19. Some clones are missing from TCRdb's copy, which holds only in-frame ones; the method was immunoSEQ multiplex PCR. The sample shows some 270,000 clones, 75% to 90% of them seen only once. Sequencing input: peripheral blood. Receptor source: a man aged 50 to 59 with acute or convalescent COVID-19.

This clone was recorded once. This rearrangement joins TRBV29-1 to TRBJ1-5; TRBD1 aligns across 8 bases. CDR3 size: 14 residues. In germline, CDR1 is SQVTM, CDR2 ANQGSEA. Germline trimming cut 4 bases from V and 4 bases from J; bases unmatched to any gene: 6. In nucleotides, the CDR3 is TGCAGCGTTGCGGGGACAGGAGGAAATCAGCCCCAGCATTTT. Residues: CSVAGTGGNQPQHF.

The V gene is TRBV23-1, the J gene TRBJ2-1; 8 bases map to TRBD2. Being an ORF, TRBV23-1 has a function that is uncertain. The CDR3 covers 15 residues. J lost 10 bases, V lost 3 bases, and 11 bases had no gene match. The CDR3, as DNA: TGCGCCAGCAGTCACTACGGGAGGGGCGCAAGGGAGCAGTTCTTC. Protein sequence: CASSHYGRGAREQFF.

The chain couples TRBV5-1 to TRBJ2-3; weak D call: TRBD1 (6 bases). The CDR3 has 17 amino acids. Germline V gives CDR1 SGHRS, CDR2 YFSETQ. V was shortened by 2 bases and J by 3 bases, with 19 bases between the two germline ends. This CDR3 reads CASSFGATGMLTDTQYF. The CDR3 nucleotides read TGCGCCAGCAGCTTTGGGGCCACAGGGATGCTGACAGATACGCAGTATTTT.

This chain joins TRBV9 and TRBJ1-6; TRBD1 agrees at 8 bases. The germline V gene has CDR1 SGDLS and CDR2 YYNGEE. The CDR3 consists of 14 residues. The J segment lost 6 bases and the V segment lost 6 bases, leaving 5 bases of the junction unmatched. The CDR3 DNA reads TGTGCCAGCACCGACAGGGGAGGTAATTCACCCCTCCACTTT. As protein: CASTDRGGNSPLHF.

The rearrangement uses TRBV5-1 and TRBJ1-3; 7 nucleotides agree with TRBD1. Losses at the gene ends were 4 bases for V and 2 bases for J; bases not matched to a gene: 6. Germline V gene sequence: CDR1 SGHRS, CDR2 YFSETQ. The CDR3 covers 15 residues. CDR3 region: CASSQSTGAGNTIYF. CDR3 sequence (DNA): TGCGCCAGCAGCCAATCCACAGGGGCTGGAAACACCATATATTTT.

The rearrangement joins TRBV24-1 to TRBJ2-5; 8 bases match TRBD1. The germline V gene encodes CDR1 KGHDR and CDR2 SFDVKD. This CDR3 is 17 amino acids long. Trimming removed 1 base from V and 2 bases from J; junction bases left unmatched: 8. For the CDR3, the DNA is TGTGCCACCAGTGATTTACTTATTTGGGACAGGCAAGAGACCCAGTACTTC. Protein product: CATSDLLIWDRQETQYF.

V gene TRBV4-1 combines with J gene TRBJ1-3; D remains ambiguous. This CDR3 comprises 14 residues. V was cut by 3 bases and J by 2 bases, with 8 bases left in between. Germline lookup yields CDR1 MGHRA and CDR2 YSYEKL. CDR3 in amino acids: CASSHLRTGNTIYF. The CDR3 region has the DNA TGCGCCAGCAGCCATCTCAGAACTGGAAACACCATATATTTT.

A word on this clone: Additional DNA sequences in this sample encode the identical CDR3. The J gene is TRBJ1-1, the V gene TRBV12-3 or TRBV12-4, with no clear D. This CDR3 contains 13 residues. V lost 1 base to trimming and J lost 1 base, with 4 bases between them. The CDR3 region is CASSLGANTEAFF. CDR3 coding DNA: TGTGCCAGCAGTTTAGGGGCGAACACTGAAGCTTTCTTT.

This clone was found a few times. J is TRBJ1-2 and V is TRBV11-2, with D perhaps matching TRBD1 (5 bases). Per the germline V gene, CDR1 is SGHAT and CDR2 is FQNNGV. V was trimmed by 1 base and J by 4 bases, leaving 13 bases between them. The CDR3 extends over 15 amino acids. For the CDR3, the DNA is TGTGCCAGCAGCTTAGGCCAGGGAGGGTCCTATGGCTACACCTTC. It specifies CASSLGQGGSYGYTF.

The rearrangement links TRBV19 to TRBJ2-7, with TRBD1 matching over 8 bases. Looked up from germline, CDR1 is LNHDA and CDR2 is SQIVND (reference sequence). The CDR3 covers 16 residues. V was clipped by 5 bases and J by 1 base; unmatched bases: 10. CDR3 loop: CASSDSGTGRSYEQYF. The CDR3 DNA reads TGTGCCAGTAGTGATTCCGGGACAGGAAGATCCTACGAGCAGTACTTC.

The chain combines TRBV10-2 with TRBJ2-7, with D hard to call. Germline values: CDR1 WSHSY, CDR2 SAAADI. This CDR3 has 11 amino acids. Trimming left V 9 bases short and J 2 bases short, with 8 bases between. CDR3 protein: CASPRTYEQYF. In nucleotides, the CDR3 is TGCGCCAGTCCGCGGACCTACGAGCAGTACTTC.

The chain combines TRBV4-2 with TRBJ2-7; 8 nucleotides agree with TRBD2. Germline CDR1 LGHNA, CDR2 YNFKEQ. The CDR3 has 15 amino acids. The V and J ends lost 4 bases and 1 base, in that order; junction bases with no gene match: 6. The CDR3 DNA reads TGTGCCAGCAGCCCCAGCGGGGGCCGATCCTACGAGCAGTACTTC. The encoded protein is CASSPSGGRSYEQYF.